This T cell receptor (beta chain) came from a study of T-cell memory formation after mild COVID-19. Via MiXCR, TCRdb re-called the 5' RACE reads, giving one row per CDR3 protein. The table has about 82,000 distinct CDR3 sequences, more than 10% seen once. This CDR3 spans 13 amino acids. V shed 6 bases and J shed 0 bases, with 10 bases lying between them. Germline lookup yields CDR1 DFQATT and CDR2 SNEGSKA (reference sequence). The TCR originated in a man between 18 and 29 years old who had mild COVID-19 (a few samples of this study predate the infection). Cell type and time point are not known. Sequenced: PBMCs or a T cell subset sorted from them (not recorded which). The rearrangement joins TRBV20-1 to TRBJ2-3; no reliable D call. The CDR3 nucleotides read TGCAGTGCAGCCCAAACTAGCACAGATACGCAGTATTTT. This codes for CSAAQTSTDTQYF.